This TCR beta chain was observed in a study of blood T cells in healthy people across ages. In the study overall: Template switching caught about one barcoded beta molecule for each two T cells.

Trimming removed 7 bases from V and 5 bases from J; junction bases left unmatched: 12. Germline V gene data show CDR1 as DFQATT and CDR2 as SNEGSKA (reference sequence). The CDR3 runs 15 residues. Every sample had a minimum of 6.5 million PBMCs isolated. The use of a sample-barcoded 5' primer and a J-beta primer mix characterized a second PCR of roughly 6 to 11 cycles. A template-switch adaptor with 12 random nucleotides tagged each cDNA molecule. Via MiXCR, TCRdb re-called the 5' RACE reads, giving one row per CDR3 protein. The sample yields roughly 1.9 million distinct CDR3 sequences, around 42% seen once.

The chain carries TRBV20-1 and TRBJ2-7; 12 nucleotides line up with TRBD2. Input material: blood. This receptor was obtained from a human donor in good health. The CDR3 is CSGTPLAGGFNEQYF. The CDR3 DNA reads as TGCAGTGGGACCCCCCTAGCGGGGGGGTTCAACGAGCAGTACTTC.